The source of this T cell receptor (beta chain) is a study of T cells after yellow fever vaccination. Points on this clonotype: Its target is unknown.

5'RACE template switching produced TCR cDNA carrying a universal primer site and UMIs. TCRdb reanalysed the 5' RACE reads using MiXCR and keeps one entry per CDR3 protein. The sample includes around 110,000 distinct CDR3 sequences, 6.5% to 9% of them seen just once. CDR1 MGHRA and CDR2 YSYEKL come from the germline V gene. V was trimmed by 6 bases and J by 5 bases, leaving 19 bases between them. This CDR3 contains 15 residues. Findings and caveats of the study: Weaker overall was a secondary response that nonetheless peaked faster, on day 5 versus 15. Highly abundant clonotypes carried over from the bulk population could end up in FACS-sorted repertoires as contaminants. In post-booster samples, most primary-vaccination clones reappeared (under 98% CD4, nearly 90% CD8).

The sequencing here drew on CD8+ T cells sorted from PBMCs, taken 45 days after the yellow fever booster vaccination. The gene calls are TRBV4-1 and TRBJ2-5; D tentatively reads TRBD1 or TRBD2 (5 bases each). This receptor was identified in a man aged 25-40 years who received the YFV17D yellow fever vaccine. As DNA, the CDR3 is TGCGCCAGCAGTTCCGGGGATGGGGCGCAGGAGACCCAGTACTTC. Amino acids: CASSSGDGAQETQYF.